This T cell receptor beta chain was sequenced in a study of cytomegalovirus exposure and HLA in healthy donors. Study-wide results and limits: TCR beta chains numbering about 160 were designated cytomegalovirus-associated.

About this clone: The antigen is unknown.

The length of the CDR3 is 13 residues. Germline CDR1 is SGHNT and CDR2 is YYREEE (reference sequence). V was clipped by 0 bases and J by 4 bases, with 7 bases between them. PCR primers comprised 60 Vbeta and 13 Jbeta primers. Assay: immunoSEQ multiplex PCR; the TCRdb copy retains only in-frame clones and omits some. This table has fewer than 200,000 clones, approximately 90% appearing once. What was sequenced was PBMCs. The genes are TRBV5-4 and TRBJ1-2; D not resolved. This TCR came from a boy younger than 10 in good health and CMV-seronegative. The CDR3 DNA follows: TGTGCCAGCAGCTTGGGGCCAACCTATGGCTACACCTTC. Its translation: CASSLGPTYGYTF.